This is a list of T cell receptor beta chains from one sample in a study of blood T cells in healthy people across ages. MiXCR was run by TCRdb on the 5' RACE reads, yielding one entry per CDR3 protein. The sample shows hundreds of thousands of distinct CDR3 sequences, nearly 60% of them seen only once. Sequencing input: blood. Source of these receptors: a young man in good health. The conserved cysteine and the conserved F or W are not part of the CDR3 here. The D gene is left open where the match is weak.

TRBJ2-1	.	TRBV10-3	AISWGSYNEQF
TRBJ2-7	TRBD2	TRBV7-3	ASSIGAGPHEQY
TRBJ1-2	TRBD1	TRBV6-6	ASSHGGGIYGYT
TRBJ2-6	.	TRBV29-1	SVENRWAGVAGANVLT
TRBJ2-3	TRBD1	TRBV7-2	ASSLVGQVWGTDTQY
TRBJ2-3	TRBD2	TRBV4-1	ASSLVTSGGTDTQY
TRBJ1-4	.	TRBV6-6	ASRRAGEKLF
TRBJ2-7	TRBD2	TRBV5-1	ASSPGLASFGAYEQY
TRBJ2-1	.	TRBV19	ASGGFYEQF
TRBJ2-7	.	TRBV20-1	SAEALDRYEQY
TRBJ2-3	.	TRBV7-2	ASSLVFQGSTDTQY
TRBJ1-2	.	TRBV7-9	ASSGRSQQVWRNYGYT
TRBJ1-1	.	TRBV6-6	ASSYSRAGTEAF
TRBJ2-3	TRBD2	TRBV29-1	SVHSGRAPDTQY
TRBJ1-1	.	TRBV27	ASSFRRGSEAF